This T cell receptor (beta chain) was identified during a study of blood T cell repertoires in COVID-19. Study at large: T cells, B-cell-depleted T cells, or PBMCs provided the cDNA or gDNA that served as material.

This clone was seen only once. Seattle participants joined during active infection and were tracked over time. The method was immunoSEQ multiplex PCR; TCRdb's version includes in-frame clones alone and lacks a portion of them. This sample has about 260,000 clones; around 87% occur once, and the top ten carry about 5%. CDR3 length: 15 residues. The germline gives CDR1 SGHTA, CDR2 FQGNSA. The V and J ends lost 1 base and 5 bases, in that order; junction bases with no gene match: 6. Input material: peripheral blood. The clonotype was recovered from a woman aged 55-70 years with COVID-19, enrolled during active disease. The chain combines TRBV7-2 with TRBJ2-7, with 9 bases aligning to TRBD2. CDR3 in DNA: TGTGCCAGCAGCTTAGACCCTAGCGGGGCAAACGAGCAGTACTTC. The encoded protein is CASSLDPSGANEQYF.